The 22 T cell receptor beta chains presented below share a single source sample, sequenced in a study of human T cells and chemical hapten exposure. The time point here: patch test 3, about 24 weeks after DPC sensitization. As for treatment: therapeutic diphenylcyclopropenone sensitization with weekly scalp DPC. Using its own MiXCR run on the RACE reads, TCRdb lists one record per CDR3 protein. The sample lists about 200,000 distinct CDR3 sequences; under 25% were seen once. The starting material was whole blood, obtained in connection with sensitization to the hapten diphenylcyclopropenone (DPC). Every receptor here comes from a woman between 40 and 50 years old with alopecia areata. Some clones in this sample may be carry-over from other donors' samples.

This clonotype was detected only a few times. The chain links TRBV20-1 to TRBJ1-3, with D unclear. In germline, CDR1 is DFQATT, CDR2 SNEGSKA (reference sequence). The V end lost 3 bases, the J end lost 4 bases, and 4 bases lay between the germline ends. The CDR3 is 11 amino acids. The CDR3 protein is CSARVGNTIYF. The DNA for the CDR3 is TGCAGTGCTAGGGTCGGAAACACCATATATTTT.

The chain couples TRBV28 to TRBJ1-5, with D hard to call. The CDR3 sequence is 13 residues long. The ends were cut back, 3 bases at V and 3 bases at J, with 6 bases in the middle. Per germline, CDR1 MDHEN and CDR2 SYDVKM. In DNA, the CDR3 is TGTGCCAGCAGTTTTGGGCTCAATCAGCCCCAGCATTTT. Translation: CASSFGLNQPQHF.

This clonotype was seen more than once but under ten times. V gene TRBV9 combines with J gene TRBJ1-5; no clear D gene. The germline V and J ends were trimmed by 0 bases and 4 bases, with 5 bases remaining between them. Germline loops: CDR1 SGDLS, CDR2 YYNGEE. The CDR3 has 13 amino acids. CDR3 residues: CASSVGANQPQHF. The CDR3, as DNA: TGTGCCAGCAGCGTAGGAGCTAATCAGCCCCAGCATTTT.

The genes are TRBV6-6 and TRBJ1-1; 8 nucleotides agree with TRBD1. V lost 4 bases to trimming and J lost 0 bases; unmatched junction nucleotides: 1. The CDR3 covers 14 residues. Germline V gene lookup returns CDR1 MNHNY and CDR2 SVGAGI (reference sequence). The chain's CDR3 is CASSLTGVNTEAFF. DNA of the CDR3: TGTGCCAGCAGTTTGACAGGGGTGAACACTGAAGCTTTCTTT.

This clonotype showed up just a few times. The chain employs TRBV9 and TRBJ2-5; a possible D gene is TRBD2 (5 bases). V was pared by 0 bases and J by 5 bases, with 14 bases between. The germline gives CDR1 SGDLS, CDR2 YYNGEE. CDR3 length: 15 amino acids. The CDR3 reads CASSVDRGIGETQYF. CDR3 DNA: TGTGCCAGCAGCGTAGATCGAGGGATCGGTGAGACCCAGTACTTC.

The CDR3 DNA follows: TGCAGTGCCAGAAGGCAGGGACTATACAATGAGCAGTTCTTC. Protein sequence: CSARRQGLYNEQFF. This chain connects TRBV20-1 to TRBJ2-1, with 7 bases aligning to TRBD2. CDR1 and CDR2 (germline): DFQATT, SNEGSKA (reference sequence). The trim removed 6 bases at V and 4 bases at J, leaving 9 bases unmatched. This CDR3 spans 14 amino acids.

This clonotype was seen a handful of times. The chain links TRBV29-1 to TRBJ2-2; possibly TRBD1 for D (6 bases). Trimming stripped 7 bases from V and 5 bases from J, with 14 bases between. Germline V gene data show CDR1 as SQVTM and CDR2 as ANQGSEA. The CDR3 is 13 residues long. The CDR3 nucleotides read TGCAGCGCTAGGACAGACGCAACCGGGGAGCTGTTTTTT. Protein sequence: CSARTDATGELFF.

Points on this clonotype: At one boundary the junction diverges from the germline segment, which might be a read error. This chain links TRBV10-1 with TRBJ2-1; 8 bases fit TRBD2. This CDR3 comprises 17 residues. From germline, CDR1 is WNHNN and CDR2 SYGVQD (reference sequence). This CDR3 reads CASSESPPSGSFNEQFF. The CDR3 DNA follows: TGCGCCAGCAGTGAGTCCCCCCCTAGCGGGTCCTTCAATGAGCAGTTCTTC.

The CDR3 region is CASSSGRGSYNEQFF. CDR3 DNA sequence: TGTGCCAGCAGTTCCGGGCGAGGCTCCTACAATGAGCAGTTCTTC. This sequence joins TRBV28 and TRBJ2-1; D gene uncertain. This CDR3 is 15 amino acids long. Germline V gives CDR1 MDHEN, CDR2 SYDVKM. Between the trimmed V and J ends, which lost 4 bases and 0 bases, there was a span of 10 bases.

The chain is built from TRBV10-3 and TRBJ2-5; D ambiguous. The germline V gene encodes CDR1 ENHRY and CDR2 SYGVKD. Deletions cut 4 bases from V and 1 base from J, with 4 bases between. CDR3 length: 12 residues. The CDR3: CAISGSQETQYF. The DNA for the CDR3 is TGTGCCATCAGTGGTAGCCAAGAGACCCAGTACTTC.

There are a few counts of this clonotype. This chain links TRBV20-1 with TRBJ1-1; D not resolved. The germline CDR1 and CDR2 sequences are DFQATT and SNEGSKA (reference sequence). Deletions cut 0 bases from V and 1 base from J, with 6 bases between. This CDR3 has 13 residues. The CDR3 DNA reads TGCAGTGCTAGAGAACAGCAGAACACTGAAGCTTTCTTT. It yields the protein CSAREQQNTEAFF.

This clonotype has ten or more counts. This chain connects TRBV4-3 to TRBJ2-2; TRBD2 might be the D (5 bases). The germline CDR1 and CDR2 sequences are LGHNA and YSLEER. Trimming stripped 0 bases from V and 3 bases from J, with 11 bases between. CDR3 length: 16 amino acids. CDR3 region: CASSQDPRGDTGELFF. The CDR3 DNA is TGCGCCAGCAGCCAAGACCCCCGGGGAGACACCGGGGAGCTGTTTTTT.

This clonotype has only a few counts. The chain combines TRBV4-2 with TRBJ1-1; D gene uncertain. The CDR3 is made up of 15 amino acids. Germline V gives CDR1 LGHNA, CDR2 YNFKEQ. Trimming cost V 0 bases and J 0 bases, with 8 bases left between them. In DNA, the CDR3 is TGTGCCAGCAGCCAAGATTGGCAGATGAACACTGAAGCTTTCTTT. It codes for CASSQDWQMNTEAFF.

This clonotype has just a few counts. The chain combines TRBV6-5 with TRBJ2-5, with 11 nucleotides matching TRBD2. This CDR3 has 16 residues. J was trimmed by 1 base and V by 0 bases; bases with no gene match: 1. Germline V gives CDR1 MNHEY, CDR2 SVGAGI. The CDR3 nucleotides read TGTGCCAGCAGTTACTCCGGGACTAGCGGCCAAGAGACCCAGTACTTC. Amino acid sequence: CASSYSGTSGQETQYF.

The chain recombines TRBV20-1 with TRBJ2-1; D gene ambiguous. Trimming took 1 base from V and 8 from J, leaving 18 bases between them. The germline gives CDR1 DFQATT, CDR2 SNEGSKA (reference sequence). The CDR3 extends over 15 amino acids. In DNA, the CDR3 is TGCAGTGCTAGAGTTTCTTTTTCTGGATGGGATGAGCAGTTCTTC. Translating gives CSARVSFSGWDEQFF.

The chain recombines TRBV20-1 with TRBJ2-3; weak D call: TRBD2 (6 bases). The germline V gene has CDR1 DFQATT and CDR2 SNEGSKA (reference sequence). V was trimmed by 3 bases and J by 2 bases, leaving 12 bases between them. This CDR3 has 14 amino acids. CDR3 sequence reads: CSARMGTPTDTQYF. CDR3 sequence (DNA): TGCAGTGCTAGGATGGGGACTCCCACAGATACGCAGTATTTT.

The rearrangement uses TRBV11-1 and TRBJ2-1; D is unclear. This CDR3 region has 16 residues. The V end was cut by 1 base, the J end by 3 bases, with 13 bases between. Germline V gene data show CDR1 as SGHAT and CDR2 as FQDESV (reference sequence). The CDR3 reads CASSLEVRNVYNEQFF. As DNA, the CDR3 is TGTGCCAGCAGCTTAGAGGTGCGGAATGTCTACAATGAGCAGTTCTTC. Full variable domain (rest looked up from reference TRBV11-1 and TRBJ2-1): EAEVAQSPRYKITEKSQAVAFWCDPISGHATLYWYRQILGQGPELLVQFQDESVVDDSQLPKDRFSAERLKGVDSTLKIQPAELGDSAMYLCASSLEVRNVYNEQFFGPGTRLTVL.

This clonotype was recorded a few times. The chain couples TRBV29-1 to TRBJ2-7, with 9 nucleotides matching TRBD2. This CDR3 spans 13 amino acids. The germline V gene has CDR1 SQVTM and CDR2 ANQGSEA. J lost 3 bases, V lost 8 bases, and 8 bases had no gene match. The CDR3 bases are TGCAGCTTCACAGCGGGAGGATACTACGAGCAGTACTTC. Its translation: CSFTAGGYYEQYF.

CDR3: CASSLQGLSYGYTF. CDR3 in DNA: TGTGCCAGCAGCTTACAGGGCCTCTCCTATGGCTACACCTTC. The chain carries TRBV7-2 and TRBJ1-2; a possible D gene is TRBD1 (5 bases). The V end was cut by 2 bases, the J end by 4 bases, with 11 bases between. Germline lookup yields CDR1 SGHTA and CDR2 FQGNSA. The CDR3 runs to 14 residues.

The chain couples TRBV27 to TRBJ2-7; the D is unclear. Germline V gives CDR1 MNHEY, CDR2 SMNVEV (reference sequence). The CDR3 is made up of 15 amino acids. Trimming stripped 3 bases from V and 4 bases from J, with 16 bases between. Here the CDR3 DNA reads TGTGCCAGCAGTTTTCGACGGGCTGGCTTTTACGAGCAGTACTTC. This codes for CASSFRRAGFYEQYF.

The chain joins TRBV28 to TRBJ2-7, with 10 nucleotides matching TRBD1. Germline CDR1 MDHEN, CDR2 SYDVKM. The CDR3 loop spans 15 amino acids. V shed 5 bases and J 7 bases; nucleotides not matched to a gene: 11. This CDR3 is CASSGTGTGEIEQYF. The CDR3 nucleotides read TGTGCCAGCAGTGGAACCGGGACAGGGGAGATAGAGCAGTACTTC.

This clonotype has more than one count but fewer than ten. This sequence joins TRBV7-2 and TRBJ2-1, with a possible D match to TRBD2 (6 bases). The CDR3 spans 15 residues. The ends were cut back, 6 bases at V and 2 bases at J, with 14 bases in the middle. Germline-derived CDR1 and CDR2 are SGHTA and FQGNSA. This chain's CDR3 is CASSPRAGPYNEQFF. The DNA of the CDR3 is TGTGCCAGCAGTCCCCGGGCGGGACCCTACAATGAGCAGTTCTTC.